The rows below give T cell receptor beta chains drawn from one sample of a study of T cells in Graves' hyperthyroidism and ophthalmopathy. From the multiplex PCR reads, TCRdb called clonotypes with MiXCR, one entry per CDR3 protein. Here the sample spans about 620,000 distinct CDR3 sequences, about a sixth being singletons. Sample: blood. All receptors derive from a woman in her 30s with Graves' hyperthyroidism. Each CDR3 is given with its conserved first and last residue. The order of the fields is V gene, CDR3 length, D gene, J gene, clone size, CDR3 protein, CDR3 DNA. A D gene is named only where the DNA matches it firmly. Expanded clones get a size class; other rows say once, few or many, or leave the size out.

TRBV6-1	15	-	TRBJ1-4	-	CASSGTRGSREKLFF	TGTGCCAGCAGTGGAACCCGTGGGTCTAGGGAAAAACTGTTTTTT
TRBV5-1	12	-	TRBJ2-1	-	CASSSSSYEQFF	TGCGCCAGCAGCTCGTCTAGCTATGAGCAGTTCTTC
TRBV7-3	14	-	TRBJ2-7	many	CASSPDDSLYEQYF	TGTGCCAGCAGCCCTGACGACAGTCTCTACGAGCAGTACTTC
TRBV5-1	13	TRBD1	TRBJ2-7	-	CASGTGSIDEQYF	TGCGCCAGCGGGACAGGGAGTATCGACGAGCAGTACTTC
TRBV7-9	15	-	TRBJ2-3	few	CASSLKGHGTDTQYF	TGTGCCAGCAGCTTGAAAGGTCACGGAACAGATACGCAGTATTTT
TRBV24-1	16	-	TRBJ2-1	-	CATSDTRDGFYNEQFF	TGTGCCACCAGTGACACCCGAGACGGATTCTACAATGAGCAGTTCTTC
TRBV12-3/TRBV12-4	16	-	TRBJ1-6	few	CASSPWGSSYNSPLHF	TGTGCCAGCAGTCCCTGGGGTAGCTCCTATAATTCACCCCTCCACTTT
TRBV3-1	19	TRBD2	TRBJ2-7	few	CARGERIRTSGLRLGEQYF	TGTGCCAGGGGGGAACGAATCCGGACTAGCGGGTTACGGTTGGGCGAGCAGTACTTC
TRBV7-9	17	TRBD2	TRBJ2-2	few	CASSPKREEVHAGELFF	TGTGCCAGCAGCCCCAAGCGGGAAGAAGTGCACGCCGGGGAGCTGTTTTTT
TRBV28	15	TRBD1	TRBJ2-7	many	CASRVTGGLSYEQYF	TGTGCCAGCAGGGTAACAGGGGGCTTATCCTACGAGCAGTACTTC
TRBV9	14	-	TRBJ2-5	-	CASSVESLQETQYF	TGTGCCAGCAGCGTAGAATCCTTACAGGAGACCCAGTACTTC
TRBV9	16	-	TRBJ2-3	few	CASSPPNWQSTDTQYF	TGTGCCAGCAGCCCCCCCAACTGGCAGAGCACAGATACGCAGTATTTT
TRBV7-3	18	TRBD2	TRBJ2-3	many	CASRLTSGYTSDTDTQYF	TGTGCCAGCAGGCTCACTAGCGGGTACACCTCGGATACAGATACGCAGTATTTT
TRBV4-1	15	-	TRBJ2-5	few	CASSQGQDSQETQYF	TGCGCCAGCAGCCAAGGGCAGGACTCGCAAGAGACCCAGTACTTC
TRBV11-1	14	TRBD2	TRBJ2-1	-	CASSLTSGTDEQFF	TGTGCCAGCAGCTTGACTAGCGGGACTGATGAGCAGTTCTTC
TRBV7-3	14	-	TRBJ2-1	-	CASSLPSLSYEQFF	TGTGCCAGCAGCTTGCCGAGCTTAAGCTATGAGCAGTTCTTC
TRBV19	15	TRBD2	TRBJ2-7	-	CASRSGLAGTYEQYF	TGTGCCAGTAGGTCGGGACTAGCGGGAACCTACGAGCAGTACTTC
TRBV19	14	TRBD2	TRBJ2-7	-	CASSTSGSWYEQYF	TGTGCCAGTAGCACTAGCGGGAGTTGGTACGAGCAGTACTTC
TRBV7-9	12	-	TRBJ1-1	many	CASSLSKVEAFF	TGTGCCAGCAGCTTGTCTAAGGTTGAAGCTTTCTTT
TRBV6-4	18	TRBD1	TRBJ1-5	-	CASSDLAGGPIVGQPQHF	TGTGCCAGCAGTGACTTGGCAGGGGGCCCAATCGTCGGTCAGCCCCAGCATTTT
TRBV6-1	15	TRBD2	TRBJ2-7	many	CASTGGSGPSYEQYF	TGTGCCAGCACCGGTGGTAGCGGGCCTTCCTACGAGCAGTACTTC
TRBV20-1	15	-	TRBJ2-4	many	CSAILGEKVGNIQYF	TGCAGTGCTATCCTCGGGGAGAAGGTCGGGAACATTCAGTACTTC
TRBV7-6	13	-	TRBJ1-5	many	CASSLEQMQPQHF	TGTGCCAGCAGCTTAGAACAGATGCAGCCCCAGCATTTT
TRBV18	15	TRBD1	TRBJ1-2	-	CASSSDRGSDYGYTF	TGTGCCAGCTCAAGTGACAGGGGGTCGGACTATGGCTACACCTTC
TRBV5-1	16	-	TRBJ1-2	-	CASSLAGGSGAYDYTF	TGCGCCAGCAGCTTGGCAGGCGGTTCAGGGGCCTATGACTACACCTTC
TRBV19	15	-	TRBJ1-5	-	CATRQAGVSNQPQHF	TGTGCCACCCGACAGGCGGGGGTTAGCAATCAGCCCCAGCATTTT
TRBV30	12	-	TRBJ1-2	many	CAWSPGGYGYTF	TGTGCCTGGAGTCCCGGGGGATATGGCTACACCTTC
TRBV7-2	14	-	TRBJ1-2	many	CASSLAGANYGYTF	TGTGCCAGCAGCTTAGCAGGCGCAAACTATGGCTACACCTTC
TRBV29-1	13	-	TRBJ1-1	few	CSVGDGMNTEAFF	TGCAGCGTTGGGGACGGGATGAACACTGAAGCTTTCTTT
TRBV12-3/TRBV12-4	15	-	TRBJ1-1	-	CASSLNGNRGTEAFF	TGTGCCAGCAGTTTAAATGGGAACAGAGGAACTGAAGCTTTCTTT
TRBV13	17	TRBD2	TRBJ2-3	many	CASSSKEASGRTDTQYF	TGTGCCAGCAGCTCAAAAGAGGCTAGCGGTCGCACAGATACGCAGTATTTT
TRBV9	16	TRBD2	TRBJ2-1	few	CASSVGGREDDNEQFF	TGTGCCAGCAGCGTAGGGGGGCGGGAGGACGACAATGAGCAGTTCTTC
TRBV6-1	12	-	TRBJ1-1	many	CASSRDYTEAFF	TGTGCCAGCAGCCGGGACTACACTGAAGCTTTCTTT
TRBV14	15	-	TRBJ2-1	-	CASSQVTAYYNEQFF	TGTGCCAGCAGCCAAGTCACGGCCTACTACAATGAGCAGTTCTTC
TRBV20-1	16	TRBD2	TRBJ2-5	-	CSASDLAGTMAETQYF	TGCAGTGCTAGTGATCTAGCGGGGACGATGGCAGAGACCCAGTACTTC